Listed below are T cell receptor beta chains from one sample, sequenced in a study of T cells in Graves' hyperthyroidism and ophthalmopathy. Via MiXCR, TCRdb re-called the multiplex PCR reads, giving one row per CDR3 protein. The sample gives some 400,000 distinct CDR3 sequences, 13% of which show up once; roughly 20% is in the top ten. The sample consisted of blood. The origin of the receptors is a man aged 25 to 40 with Graves' hyperthyroidism that later progressed to Graves' ophthalmopathy. CDR3s leave out the opening cysteine and the closing phenylalanine or tryptophan.

>TRBJ2-5|TRBV20-1
SARQGMETQY
>TRBJ1-6|TRBV4-1
ASSQQRDIYNSPLH
>TRBJ1-6|TRBV5-4
ASSFEQGNSPLH
>TRBJ1-1|TRBV12-3/TRBV12-4
ASRWGSHLNAF
>TRBJ1-2|TRBV24-1
ATSDGWGYT
>TRBJ2-1|TRBV7-9
ASSKGSGGANEQF
>TRBJ2-5|TRBV14
ASSLLTGMETQY
>TRBJ2-5|TRBV7-9
ASSLGGQGQETQY
>TRBJ2-3|TRBV9
ASSSPEESTDTQY
>TRBJ1-3|TRBV27
ASSFRGTGNTIY
>TRBJ1-3|TRBV7-9
ASSVGGQNSGNTIY
>TRBJ2-7|TRBV5-1
ASSFEGAKAYEQY
>TRBJ2-7|TRBV11-1
ASSSYATLGFYEQY
>TRBJ2-1|TRBV9
ASSVETRGQGEQF
>TRBJ2-1|TRBV29-1
SVAGTSAGNEQF
>TRBJ2-5|TRBV5-1
ASSFYSPYQETQY
>TRBJ2-3|TRBV11-3
ASSFPLRLAESTDTQY
>TRBJ1-6|TRBV12-3/TRBV12-4
ATTPGQGYSPLH
>TRBJ1-2|TRBV2
ASSAGNYGYT
>TRBJ1-4|TRBV28
ASTLTGTNEKLF
>TRBJ2-3|TRBV20-1
SARGSFLTGRTDTQY
>TRBJ2-3|TRBV28
ASSFQRGTDTQY
>TRBJ1-5|TRBV20-1
NARGVGSGNQPQH
>TRBJ2-1|TRBV28
ASSLWGSSGSGDNEQF
>TRBJ1-6|TRBV9
ASSVGVDSPLH
>TRBJ1-5|TRBV28
ASSSLLGTYSNQPQH
>TRBJ1-5|TRBV7-9
ASSRDSDQPQH
>TRBJ1-1|TRBV11-2
ASSLTRQPNTEAF
>TRBJ1-1|TRBV11-2
ASSLVPQRFTEAF
>TRBJ1-1|TRBV12-3/TRBV12-4
ASSERGRPEAF
>TRBJ2-5|TRBV3-1
ASSPTPPTQY
>TRBJ2-7|TRBV5-1
ASRTDTSYEQY
>TRBJ1-5|TRBV29-1
SAGQAGGQPQH
>TRBJ1-6|TRBV12-3/TRBV12-4
ASSFLGSPLH
>TRBJ1-1|TRBV11-3
ASSLGGGSEAF
>TRBJ2-2|TRBV5-1
ASTTGTAASNTGELF
>TRBJ2-1|TRBV7-9
ASGDRVINEQF
>TRBJ2-1|TRBV11-1
ASSPRTGYNEQF
>TRBJ1-1|TRBV3-1
ASSLQGRDTEAF
>TRBJ2-7|TRBV2
ASSVDSQYPSSYEQY
>TRBJ2-1|TRBV29-1
SVDLRRGDEQF
>TRBJ2-1|TRBV7-7
ASSYGTGIPYNEQF
>TRBJ2-2|TRBV6-1
ASSSGTRPTGELF
>TRBJ2-7|TRBV5-1
ASSPPGQIYEQY
>TRBJ2-2|TRBV18
ASSPRRIINTGELF
>TRBJ2-2|TRBV5-1
ASSLVDSGTGELF
>TRBJ1-3|TRBV6-5
ASSYSLPLGTSGNTIY
>TRBJ2-2|TRBV13
ASSLGAGATGELF
>TRBJ1-4|TRBV27
ASPRDREVEKLF
>TRBJ1-1|TRBV5-1
ASSPSYGRITEAF
>TRBJ2-5|TRBV11-3
ASSLASGLQETQY
>TRBJ1-4|TRBV4-1
ASSQTFPAATNEKLF
>TRBJ2-1|TRBV12-3/TRBV12-4
ASSLLMRVADGNEQF
>TRBJ1-1|TRBV28
ASSLTGGNTEAF
>TRBJ2-3|TRBV15
ATGLRTDTQY